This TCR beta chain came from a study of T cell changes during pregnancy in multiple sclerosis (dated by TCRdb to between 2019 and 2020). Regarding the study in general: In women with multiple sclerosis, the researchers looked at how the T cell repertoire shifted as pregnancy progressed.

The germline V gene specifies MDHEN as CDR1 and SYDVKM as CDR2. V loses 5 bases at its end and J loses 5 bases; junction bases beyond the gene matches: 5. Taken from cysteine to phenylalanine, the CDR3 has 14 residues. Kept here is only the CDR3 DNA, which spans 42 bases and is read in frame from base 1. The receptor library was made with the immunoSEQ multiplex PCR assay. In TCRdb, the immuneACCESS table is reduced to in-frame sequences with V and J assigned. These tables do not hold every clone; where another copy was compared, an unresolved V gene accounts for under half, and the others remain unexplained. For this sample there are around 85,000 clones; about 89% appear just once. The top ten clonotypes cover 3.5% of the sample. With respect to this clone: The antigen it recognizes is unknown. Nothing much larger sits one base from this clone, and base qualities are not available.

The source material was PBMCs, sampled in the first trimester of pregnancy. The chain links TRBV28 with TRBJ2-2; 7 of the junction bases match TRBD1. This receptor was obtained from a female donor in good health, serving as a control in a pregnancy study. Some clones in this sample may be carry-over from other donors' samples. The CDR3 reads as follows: CASSRDRVTGELFF. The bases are TGTGCCAGCAGTCGGGACAGAGTGACCGGGGAGCTGTTTTTT.